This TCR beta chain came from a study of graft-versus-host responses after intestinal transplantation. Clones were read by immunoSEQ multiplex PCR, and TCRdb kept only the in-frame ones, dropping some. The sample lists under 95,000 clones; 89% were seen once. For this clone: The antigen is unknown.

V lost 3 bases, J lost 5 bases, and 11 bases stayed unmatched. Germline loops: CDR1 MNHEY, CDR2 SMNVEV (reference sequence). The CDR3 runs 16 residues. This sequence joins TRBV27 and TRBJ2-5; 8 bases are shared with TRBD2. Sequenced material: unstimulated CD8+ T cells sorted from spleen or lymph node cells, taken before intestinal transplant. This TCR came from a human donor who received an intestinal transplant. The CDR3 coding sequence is TGTGCCAGCAGTTTGGGGAGGGGACTAGAATTGGAGACCCAGTACTTC. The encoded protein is CASSLGRGLELETQYF.